This T cell receptor (beta chain) is from a study of shared clonotypes between healthy human individuals. Looking at the study overall: The plates for each donor numbered three CD4 naive, three CD4 memory, two CD8 naive and one CD8 memory. General study points: Larger richness was generally estimated for naive than memory subsets. Rarefaction analysis demonstrated incomplete sorted-subset sequencing notwithstanding large depth.

With V trimmed by 5 bases and J by 1 base, 6 bases remained unmatched. The CDR3 is made up of 15 amino acids. The germline V gene encodes CDR1 SGHVS and CDR2 FQNEAQ. Per the authors' pipeline: ImmunoSEQ sequences covered only the junction and lacked quality scores; filtering therefore differed. TCRdb keeps only in-frame clones here, not all; method: immunoSEQ multiplex PCR. That table is the source of V, J and clone size, and D and trimming were worked out from the DNA. The sample holds a few million clones, 93% seen once. About this clone: Its antigen is as yet unknown.

Naive CD8 cells, CD45RO-negative and positively selected for CCR7, excluded terminally differentiated effector memory CD45RA+ cells. The sequence was collected from a young man in good health. Some clones in this sample may be carry-over from other donors' samples. The sample was naive CD8+ T cells from PBMCs. J is TRBJ2-3 and V is TRBV7-8, with 7 bases lining up with TRBD1. CDR3 in amino acids: CASSHDRAGTDTQYF. The CDR3 nucleotides are TGTGCCAGCAGCCACGACAGGGCGGGCACAGATACGCAGTATTTT.